The sequence of this TCR beta chain was determined in a study of cytomegalovirus exposure and HLA in healthy donors. Study-level findings and limits: By HLA locus, TCR association rates varied in a later analysis, with DRB1 showing the most and HLA-C the fewest. Reportedly, HLA-A and HLA-B alleles of most subjects were accurately predicted from TCR beta. Apart from CMV serostatus, no immune exposure information was available.

The study ran its PCR with 60 Vbeta and 13 Jbeta primers. Clones were sequenced by immunoSEQ multiplex PCR, and TCRdb holds only the in-frame ones, with some missing. The sample includes about 120,000 clones, 65% to 85% of them seen just once. This clone was seen a single time. Its antigen is undetermined. Nominally healthy donors provided the samples, though records likely missed some immune exposures. This CDR3 has 15 residues. In germline, CDR1 is SGHRS, CDR2 YFSETQ. V shed 3 bases and J 5 bases; nucleotides not matched to a gene: 10. This clonotype was obtained from a woman between 35 and 50 years old in good health and CMV-seropositive. Source material: PBMCs. The chain combines TRBV5-1 with TRBJ2-5, with TRBD1 identical over 7 bases. The CDR3 DNA is TGCGCCAGCAGCTACTGGGACAGCCCGAGCGAGACCCAGTACTTC. This encodes CASSYWDSPSETQYF.